The source of this TCR beta chain is a study of shared clonotypes between healthy human individuals (dated by TCRdb to the early 2020s). Regarding the study in general: The cohort comprised a couple of women and a few men aged 18 to 49 years. Per donor, three plates each were used for CD4 naive and CD4 memory, two for CD8 naive, and one for CD8 memory. The study deeply sequenced blood TCR repertoires of about 5 healthy adults to estimate repertoire size and the extent of clonotype sharing between individuals. Different laboratories and diverse techniques were used to prepare libraries and sequence TCR repertoires, to increase sequencing depth and limit assay-specific biases. Leukapheresis yielded between about 0.94 and 8.9 billion PBMCs per donor.

Using the deep immunoSEQ assay, multiplex PCR amplified TCR CDR3 regions from genomic DNA. Extracted genomic DNA from each cell subset was spread evenly across all wells of several immunoSEQ 96-well plates, with each plate serving as a replicate. For sorted subsets, 150 to 200 ng genomic DNA, equal to about 30,000 T cell genomes, was loaded into each replicate PCR. Purified libraries were quantified with a Qubit 3.0 fluorometer, sized on a Bioanalyzer 2100, and re-quantified with the KAPA Library Quantification kit. Each immunoSEQ 96-well plate was sequenced on its own single-read 150-cycle Illumina NextSeq 550 flow cell. The authors' pipeline ran thus. Because the immunoSEQ output held only junctional sequences and lacked quality scores, the filtering could not match the filtering applied to full-length reads. To assign V/J genes and CDR3, sequences were annotated against IMGT germline references using PyIR, a Python wrapper for IgBLAST v1.9. Reads were filtered out if the reads had weak V/J assignments (E-value above 1e-6), no CDR3, stop codons, out-of-frame junctions, or ambiguous translated residues. A V3J clonotype was defined by an identical inferred V gene, J gene, and CDR3 amino acid sequence. The percentage overlap between two repertoires was calculated by dividing the number of shared unique clonotypes by the size of the smaller repertoire. RTK rarefaction, the Chao1 estimator, and Recon v2.1 estimates of unobserved clonotypes were used to assess repertoire richness. For all TCRbeta clonotypes obtained by the gDNA method from four donors, generation probabilities were computed with OLGA. The table comes from immuneACCESS by way of TCRdb, which keeps in-frame sequences with V and J called. Part of the clones is missing from these tables; in studies checked, under half for an unresolved V gene and the rest for unknown reasons. The V and J calls and clone size come from that table; D and trimming were worked out from the DNA. Here the sample has around 2,000,000 clones; 90% to 95% occur a single time. More than 1.5% of the sample goes to the ten largest clones.

The trim is 1 base for V and 5 bases for J, with a gap of 14 bases between the germline ends. The CDR3 runs 16 residues from the cysteine to the phenylalanine. The sequence is cut down to CDR3 DNA, 48 bases in frame from base 1. As encoded in the germline V gene (reference sequence), CDR1 is PRHDT while CDR2 is FYEKMQ. Summary of the overall study and its limitations: Sampling was restricted to blood, and TCR repertoires in tissues likely differ from the TCR repertoires found in blood. Compared with non-shared clonotypes, the clonotypes found in all four sorted-subset donors had higher generation probabilities. Even with the large sequencing depth, rarefaction of the sorted-subset datasets indicated that sequencing was incomplete. Because the study included a small number of donors, the genetic and exposure-history diversity represented was limited. Pairwise subsampling led to the expectation that sequencing depth would affect the degree of clonotype sharing among donors. About 5% of naive CD4, roughly 3.6% of naive CD8, around 2.3% of memory CD4, and about 0.4% of memory CD8 clonotypes were shared across several donors. Estimated clonotype richness was generally larger for naive than for memory subsets.

For the CD8 naive samples, CD45RO-negative cells were positively selected for CCR7, yielding a CD45RA+CCR7+ population from which TemRA cells were excluded. Healthy HIV-negative adults with no recently reported acute infections or vaccinations were included as donors. Every donor was a Caucasian adult residing in Nashville, Tennessee, USA. After blood collection by leukapheresis, PBMCs were isolated using Ficoll-Histopaque density gradient centrifugation and then cryopreserved in the vapor phase of liquid nitrogen. Analytical flow cytometry was used to check the purity and quantity of each magnetically sorted T cell population. Each sorted fraction had its genomic DNA isolated and then quantified by UV absorbance on a Nanodrop 2000c. To note about this clone: The antigen this receptor binds is unknown. Base qualities are not provided; no much larger clone lies one nucleotide away.

The TCR sequence derives from a man aged 18 to 30 in good health. Some clones in this sample may be carry-over from other donors' samples. Specimen: naive CD8+ T cells from PBMCs. The meaning of the sample's cell subset or site label: CD45RA+CCR7+. The chain links TRBV13 with TRBJ2-2, with the D gene not confidently named. CDR3 region: CASSLVILTATGELFF. The DNA sequence is TGTGCCAGCAGCTTAGTGATCCTTACGGCGACCGGGGAGCTGTTTTTT.